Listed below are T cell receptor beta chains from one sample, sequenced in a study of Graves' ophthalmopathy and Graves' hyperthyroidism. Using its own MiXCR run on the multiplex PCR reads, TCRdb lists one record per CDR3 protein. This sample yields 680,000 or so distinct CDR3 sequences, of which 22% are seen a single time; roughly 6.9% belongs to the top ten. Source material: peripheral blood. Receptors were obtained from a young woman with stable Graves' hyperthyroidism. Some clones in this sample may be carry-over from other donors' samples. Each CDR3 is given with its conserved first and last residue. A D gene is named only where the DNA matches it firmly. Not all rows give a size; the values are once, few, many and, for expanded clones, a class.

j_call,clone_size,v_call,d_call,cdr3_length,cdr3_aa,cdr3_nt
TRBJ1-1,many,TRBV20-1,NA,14,CSAIIGFMNTEAFF,TGCAGTGCTATTATTGGATTCATGAACACTGAAGCTTTCTTT
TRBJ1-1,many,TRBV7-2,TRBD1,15,CASRTYKGADTEAFF,TGTGCCAGCAGAACTTATAAGGGGGCGGACACTGAAGCTTTCTTT
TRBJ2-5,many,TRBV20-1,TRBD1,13,CSATGQPQETQYF,TGCAGTGCTACGGGACAGCCACAAGAGACCCAGTACTTC
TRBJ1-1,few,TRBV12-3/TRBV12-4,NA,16,CASSLGQGRYGTEAFF,TGTGCCAGCAGTTTAGGGCAGGGCAGGTACGGCACTGAAGCTTTCTTT
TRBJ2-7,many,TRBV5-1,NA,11,CASFSGYEQYF,TGCGCCAGCTTTAGCGGCTACGAGCAGTACTTC
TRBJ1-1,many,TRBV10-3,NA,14,CAISELGGYTEAFF,TGTGCCATCAGTGAGTTGGGGGGATACACTGAAGCTTTCTTT
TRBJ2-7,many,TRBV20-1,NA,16,CSARDEDQGWLGEQYF,TGCAGTGCTAGAGATGAAGATCAGGGCTGGTTGGGCGAGCAGTACTTC
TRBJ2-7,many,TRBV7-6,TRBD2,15,CASSPFGLAGYEQYF,TGTGCCAGCAGCCCGTTCGGACTAGCGGGGTACGAGCAGTACTTC
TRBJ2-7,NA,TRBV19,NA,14,CASSISNLPYEQYF,TGTGCCAGTAGTATAAGCAATTTGCCCTACGAGCAGTACTTC
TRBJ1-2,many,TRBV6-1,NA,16,CASSEAGALGGYGYTF,TGTGCCAGCAGTGAAGCAGGGGCCCTGGGTGGATATGGCTACACCTTC
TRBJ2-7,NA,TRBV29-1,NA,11,CSVGQGAEQYF,TGCAGCGTTGGTCAGGGAGCCGAGCAGTACTTC
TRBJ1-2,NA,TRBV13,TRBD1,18,CASSHWGQGAPFNYGYTF,TGTGCCAGCAGCCATTGGGGACAGGGGGCCCCCTTTAACTATGGCTACACCTTC
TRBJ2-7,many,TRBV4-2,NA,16,CASSQEGGTGLYEQYF,TGTGCCAGCAGCCAAGAGGGAGGGACAGGTCTTTACGAGCAGTACTTC
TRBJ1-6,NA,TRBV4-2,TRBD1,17,CASSQNPTRQGNVPLHF,TGTGCCAGCAGCCAGAACCCCACCCGACAGGGAAATGTACCCCTCCACTTT
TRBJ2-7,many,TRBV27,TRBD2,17,CASSLLLAPASPYEQYF,TGTGCCAGCAGTTTATTACTAGCGCCGGCGTCCCCCTACGAGCAGTACTTC
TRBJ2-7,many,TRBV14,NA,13,CATAPGLHYEQYF,TGTGCCACCGCGCCGGGACTCCACTACGAGCAGTACTTC
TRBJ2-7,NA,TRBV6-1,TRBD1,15,CASREHRDRDYEQYF,TGTGCCAGCAGAGAACACCGGGACAGGGACTACGAGCAGTACTTC
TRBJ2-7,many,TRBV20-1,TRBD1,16,CSARDWGGTGGYEQYF,TGCAGTGCTAGAGATTGGGGTGGGACAGGGGGCTACGAGCAGTACTTC
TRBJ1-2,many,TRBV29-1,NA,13,CSVEEGGAYGYTF,TGCAGCGTTGAAGAAGGGGGGGCGTATGGCTACACCTTC
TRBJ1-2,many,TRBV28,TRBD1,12,CASSSQGNGYTF,TGTGCCAGCAGCTCACAGGGGAATGGCTACACCTTC
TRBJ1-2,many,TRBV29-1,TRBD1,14,CSVLTGTGLNGYTF,TGCAGCGTCCTTACCGGGACAGGGCTTAATGGCTACACCTTC